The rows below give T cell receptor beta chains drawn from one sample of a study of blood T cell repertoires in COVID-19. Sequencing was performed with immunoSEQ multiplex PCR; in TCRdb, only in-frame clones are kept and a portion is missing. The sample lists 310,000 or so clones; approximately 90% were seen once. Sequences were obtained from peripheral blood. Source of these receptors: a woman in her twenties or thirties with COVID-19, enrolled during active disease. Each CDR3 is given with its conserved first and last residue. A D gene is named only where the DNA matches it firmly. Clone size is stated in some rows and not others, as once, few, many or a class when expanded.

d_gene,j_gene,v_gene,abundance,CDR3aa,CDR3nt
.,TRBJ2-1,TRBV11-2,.,CASSLGGVVNNEQFF,TGTGCCAGCAGCTTAGGGGGGGTAGTCAACAATGAGCAGTTCTTC
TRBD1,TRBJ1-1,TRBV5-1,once,CASSVDRVDTEAFF,TGCGCCAGCAGCGTAGACAGGGTCGACACTGAAGCTTTCTTT
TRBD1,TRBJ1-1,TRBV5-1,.,CASSPGQGGMNTEAFF,TGCGCCAGCAGCCCGGGACAGGGAGGGATGAACACTGAAGCTTTCTTT
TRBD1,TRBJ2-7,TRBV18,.,CASSPGQGEQYF,TGTGCCAGCTCACCGGGACAGGGCGAGCAGTACTTC
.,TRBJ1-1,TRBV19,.,CASSLDLGQNTEAFF,TGTGCCAGTAGTCTCGATCTTGGGCAGAACACTGAAGCTTTCTTT
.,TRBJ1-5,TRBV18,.,CASSPLGGRNQPQHF,TGTGCCAGCTCACCACTAGGGGGACGAAATCAGCCCCAGCATTTT
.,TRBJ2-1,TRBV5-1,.,CASRVGENYNEQFF,TGCGCCAGCAGAGTCGGAGAAAATTACAATGAGCAGTTCTTC
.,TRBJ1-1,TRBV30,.,CAWSVGAEAFF,TGTGCCTGGAGTGTAGGGGCTGAAGCTTTCTTT
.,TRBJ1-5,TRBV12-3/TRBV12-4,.,CASSFSSNQPQHF,TGTGCCAGCAGTTTCAGTAGCAATCAGCCCCAGCATTTT
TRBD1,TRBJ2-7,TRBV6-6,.,CAKEGTGYLYEQYF,TGTGCCAAAGAAGGGACAGGTTACCTCTACGAGCAGTACTTC
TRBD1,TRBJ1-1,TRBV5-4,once,CASSLETGVNTEAFF,TGTGCCAGCAGCTTGGAGACAGGGGTGAACACTGAAGCTTTCTTT
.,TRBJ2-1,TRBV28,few,CASSFPPRGFSYNEQFF,TGTGCCAGCAGTTTCCCTCCTCGGGGGTTCTCCTACAATGAGCAGTTCTTC
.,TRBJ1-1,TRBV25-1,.,CASSYRVGTEAFF,TGTGCCAGCAGTTACAGGGTCGGCACTGAAGCTTTCTTT
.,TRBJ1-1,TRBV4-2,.,CASSPRGGALNTEAFF,TGTGCCAGCAGCCCCCGCGGAGGGGCGCTTAACACTGAAGCTTTCTTT
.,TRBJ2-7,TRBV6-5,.,CASNVVSGHSYEQYF,TGTGCCAGCAACGTAGTGTCAGGGCATTCCTACGAGCAGTACTTC
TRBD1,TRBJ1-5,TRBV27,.,CASSPTGGWSNQPQHF,TGTGCCAGCAGTCCGACAGGGGGCTGGAGCAATCAGCCCCAGCATTTT
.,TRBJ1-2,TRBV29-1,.,CSVEVDRANYGYTF,TGCAGCGTTGAAGTTGACAGAGCTAACTATGGCTACACCTTC
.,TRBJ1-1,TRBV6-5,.,CASSYSYGGNTEAFF,TGTGCCAGCAGTTACTCGTACGGCGGGAACACTGAAGCTTTCTTT
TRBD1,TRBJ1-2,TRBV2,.,CASLGQAMGYTF,TGTGCCAGCCTGGGACAGGCTATGGGCTACACCTTC
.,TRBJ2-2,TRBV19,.,CASSLALDTGELFF,TGTGCCAGTAGCCTGGCCCTAGATACCGGGGAGCTGTTTTTT
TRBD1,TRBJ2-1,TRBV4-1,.,CASSQPLTGRGVNEQFF,TGCGCCAGCAGCCAACCCTTGACAGGGAGAGGGGTCAATGAGCAGTTCTTC
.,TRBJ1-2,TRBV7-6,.,CASSSRGGTLNYGYTF,TGTGCCAGCAGCTCCCGGGGAGGGACTCTTAACTATGGCTACACCTTC
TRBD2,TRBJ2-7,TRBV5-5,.,CASSLIAGGGAYEQYF,TGTGCCAGCAGCTTAATAGCGGGAGGTGGAGCCTACGAGCAGTACTTC
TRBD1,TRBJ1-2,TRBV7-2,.,CASSPRTGEGGYTF,TGTGCCAGCAGCCCCCGGACAGGGGAAGGTGGCTACACCTTC
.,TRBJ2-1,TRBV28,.,CASKGRLASSYNEQFF,TGTGCCAGCAAGGGAAGGCTAGCGTCCTCCTACAATGAGCAGTTCTTC
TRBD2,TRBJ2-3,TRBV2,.,CASRGRLAEGLTSTDTQYF,TGTGCCAGCAGGGGAAGACTAGCGGAAGGGTTGACGAGCACAGATACGCAGTATTTT
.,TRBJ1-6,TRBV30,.,CAWSVFGGSSYNSPLHF,TGTGCCTGGAGTGTCTTTGGAGGGAGCTCCTATAATTCACCCCTCCACTTT
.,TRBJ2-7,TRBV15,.,CATSRDLGGLLEQYF,TGTGCCACCAGCAGAGATTTGGGGGGACTCCTCGAGCAGTACTTC
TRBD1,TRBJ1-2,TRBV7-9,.,CASSLLGQGSYTF,TGTGCCAGCAGCCTTTTAGGACAGGGAAGCTACACCTTC